This T cell receptor beta chain was retrieved from a study of cytomegalovirus exposure and HLA in healthy donors. This clone appeared a few times. Its cognate antigen is unknown. Researchers ran the PCR with 60 Vbeta and 13 Jbeta primers. This table comes from immunoSEQ multiplex PCR, and its TCRdb copy is limited to in-frame clones, with some not included. This table has about 160,000 clones, 60% to 80% appearing once. General observations from the study: For most TCR beta V segments, an earlier analysis put the productive rate at about 87% or about 30% of the time.

The CDR3 consists of 14 residues. Trimming took 6 bases from V and 2 from J, leaving 11 bases between them. Germline V gene lookup returns CDR1 MRHNA and CDR2 SNTAGT. The clonotype originates from a male donor in good health and CMV-seronegative. The material sequenced was PBMCs. The chain combines TRBV6-4 with TRBJ2-1; D is uncertain. CDR3 amino acids: CASSDGPAYNEQFF. The CDR3 nucleotides read TGTGCCAGCAGCGACGGCCCAGCCTACAATGAGCAGTTCTTC.